Shown below are 5 T cell receptor beta chains from a single sample sequenced in a study of T cells and Merkel cell carcinoma outcomes. This table comes from immunoSEQ multiplex PCR, and its TCRdb copy is limited to in-frame clones, with some not included. The sample includes roughly 11,000 clones, 95% to 96% of them seen just once. The sequencing sample was made of tumor tissue from Merkel cell carcinoma. These receptors were obtained from a human donor with Merkel cell carcinoma.

This clone is a singleton in its sample. The chain links TRBV5-1 to TRBJ2-3; the match to TRBD2 covers 14 bases. Germline V CDR1 and CDR2: SGHRS, YFSETQ. The CDR3 has 18 amino acids. J lost 4 bases, V lost 0 bases, and 7 bases had no gene match. The CDR3 loop reads CASSLVPGTSGGPDTQYF. The CDR3 DNA reads TGCGCCAGCAGCTTGGTGCCCGGGACTAGCGGGGGACCAGATACGCAGTATTTT.

The rearrangement links TRBV7-2 to TRBJ1-3, with no clear D. V was trimmed by 6 bases and J by 3 bases, leaving 9 bases between them. Germline CDR1 SGHTA, CDR2 FQGNSA. This CDR3 region has 13 residues. This chain's CDR3 is CASSRVVGNTIYF. CDR3 nucleotides: TGTGCCAGCAGTCGGGTTGTTGGAAACACCATATATTTT.

Comments on this clone: At one boundary the junction diverges from the germline segment, which might be a read error. The gene calls are TRBV6-5 and TRBJ1-5; D gene unclear. CDR3 length: 15 residues. Germline V gene lookup returns CDR1 MNHEY and CDR2 SVGAGI. The CDR3: CASSYSRRGGQPQHF. In DNA, the CDR3 is TGTGCTAGCAGTTACTCGAGGAGAGGAGGTCAGCCCCAGCATTTT.

This chain joins TRBV5-1 and TRBJ1-1, with 8 bases that match TRBD1. Germline CDR1 is SGHRS and CDR2 is YFSETQ. V lost 4 bases to trimming and J lost 1 base; unmatched junction nucleotides: 3. The CDR3 consists of 14 residues. The CDR3 spells CASSVGQANTEAFF. CDR3 in DNA: TGCGCCAGCAGCGTGGGACAGGCGAACACTGAAGCTTTCTTT.

This sequence joins TRBV5-4 and TRBJ1-2, with 7 bases that match TRBD1. J lost 5 bases, V lost 2 bases, and 3 bases had no gene match. Germline CDR1 reads SGHNT; CDR2 reads YYREEE (reference sequence). The CDR3 spans 13 residues. The CDR3 loop reads CASSFGTEYGYTF. For the CDR3, the DNA is TGTGCCAGCAGCTTCGGGACAGAGTATGGCTACACCTTC. Based on the CDR3 plus reference TRBV5-4 and TRBJ1-2, the full variable domain is ETGVTQSPTHLIKTRGQQVTLRCSSQSGHNTVSWYQQALGQGPQFIFQYYREEENGRGNFPPRFSGLQFPNYSSELNVNALELDDSALYLCASSFGTEYGYTFGSGTRLTVV.